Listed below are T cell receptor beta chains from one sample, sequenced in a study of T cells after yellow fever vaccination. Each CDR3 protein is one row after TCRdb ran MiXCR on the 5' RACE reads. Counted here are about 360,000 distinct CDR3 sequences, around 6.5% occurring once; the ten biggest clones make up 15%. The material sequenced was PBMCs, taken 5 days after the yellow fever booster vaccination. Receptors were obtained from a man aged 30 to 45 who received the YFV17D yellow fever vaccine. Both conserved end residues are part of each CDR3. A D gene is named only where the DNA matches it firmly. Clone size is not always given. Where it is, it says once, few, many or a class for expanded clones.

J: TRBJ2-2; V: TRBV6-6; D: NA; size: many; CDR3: CASSYLAGELFF
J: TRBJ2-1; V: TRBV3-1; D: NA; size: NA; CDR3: CASSQDPTESYNEQFF
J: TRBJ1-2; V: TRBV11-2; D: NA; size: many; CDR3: CASSLVGRRGYGYTF
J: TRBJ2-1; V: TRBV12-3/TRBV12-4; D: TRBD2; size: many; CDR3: CASSLSLAVPEQFF
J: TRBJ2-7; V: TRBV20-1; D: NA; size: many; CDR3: CSASRGTDYEQYF
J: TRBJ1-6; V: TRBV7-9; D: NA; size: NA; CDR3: CASTSSGHNSPLHF
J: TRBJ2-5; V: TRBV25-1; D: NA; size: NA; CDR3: CASSDVGTQYF
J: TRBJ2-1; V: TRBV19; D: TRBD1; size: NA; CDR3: CASSIVRDRGRQQFF
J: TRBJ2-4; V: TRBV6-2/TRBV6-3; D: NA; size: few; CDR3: CASSPGRDNKNIQYF
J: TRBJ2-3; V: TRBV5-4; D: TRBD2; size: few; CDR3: CASSLDGGGTDTQYF
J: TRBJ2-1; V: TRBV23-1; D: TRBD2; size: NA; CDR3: CASSLVAGGNNEQFF
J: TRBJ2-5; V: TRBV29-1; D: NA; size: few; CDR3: CSVDRRETQYF
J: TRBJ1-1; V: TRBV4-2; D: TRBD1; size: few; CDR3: CASSQGDRSTEAFF
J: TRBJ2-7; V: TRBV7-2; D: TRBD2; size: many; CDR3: CASSLRTSGTYEQYF
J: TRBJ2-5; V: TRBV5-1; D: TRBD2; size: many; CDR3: CASSPLVAGVQETQYF
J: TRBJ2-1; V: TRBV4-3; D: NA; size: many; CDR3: CASSQDRWTTYNEQFF
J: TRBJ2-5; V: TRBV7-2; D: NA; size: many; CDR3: CASSFGGKETQYF
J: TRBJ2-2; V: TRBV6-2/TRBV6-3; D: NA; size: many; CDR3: CASSYGGELFF
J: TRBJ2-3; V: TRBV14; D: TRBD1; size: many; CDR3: CASSRRLTGGLSTDTQYF
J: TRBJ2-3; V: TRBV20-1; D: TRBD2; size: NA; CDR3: CSASGDGAGVTDTQYF
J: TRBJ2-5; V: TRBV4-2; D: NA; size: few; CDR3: CASSLSGDIHF
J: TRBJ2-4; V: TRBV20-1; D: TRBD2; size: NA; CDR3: CSARDRIAGAKNIQYF
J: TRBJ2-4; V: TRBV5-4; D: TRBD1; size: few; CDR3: CASSLGGEGIQYF
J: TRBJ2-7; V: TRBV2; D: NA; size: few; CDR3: CASNKGSVAHEQYF
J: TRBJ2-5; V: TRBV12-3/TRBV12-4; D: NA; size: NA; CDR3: CASSQSQGTETQYF
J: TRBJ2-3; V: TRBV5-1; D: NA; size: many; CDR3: CASSLEQEGDTQYF
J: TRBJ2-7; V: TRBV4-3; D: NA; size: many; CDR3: CASSQEGSLSYEQYF
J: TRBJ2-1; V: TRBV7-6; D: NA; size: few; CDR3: CASSTTASTTENEQFF
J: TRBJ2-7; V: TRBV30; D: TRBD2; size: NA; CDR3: CAWSVDFWGRAREQYF
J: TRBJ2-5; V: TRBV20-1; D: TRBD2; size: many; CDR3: CSASYGGSQYF
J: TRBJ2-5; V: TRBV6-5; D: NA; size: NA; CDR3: CASSYRKRGVQETQYF
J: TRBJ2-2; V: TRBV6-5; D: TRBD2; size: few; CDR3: CASSSRLAANTGELFF